This entry describes one T cell receptor (beta chain). Its antigen is undetermined. This CDR3 is built from 14 residues. CDR1 and CDR2 from the germline V gene are SGHAT and FQNNGV. V lost 5 bases to trimming and J lost 6 bases, with 13 bases between them. The data stem from a study of brain metastases from non-small cell lung cancer. Regarding the study as a whole: Fewer infiltrating T cells were found in brain metastases than primaries. Brain metastases shared most TCR repertoire with primaries, with sparse T cells. Expanded T-cell clones appeared in more than 60% of brain metastases over primaries.

Produced via immunoSEQ multiplex PCR; TCRdb's table is partial and in-frame only. This sample has approximately 2,600 clones, with about 90% found just once. Sequenced sample: primary lung tumor tissue. The receptor's source is a donor at least 40 years old with non-small cell lung cancer. This chain links TRBV11-2 with TRBJ2-2; D might be TRBD1 or TRBD2, each matching 6 bases. CDR3 in amino acids: CASSHSGASGELFF. DNA of the CDR3: TGTGCCAGCAGCCATTCGGGGGCCTCCGGGGAGCTGTTTTTT.